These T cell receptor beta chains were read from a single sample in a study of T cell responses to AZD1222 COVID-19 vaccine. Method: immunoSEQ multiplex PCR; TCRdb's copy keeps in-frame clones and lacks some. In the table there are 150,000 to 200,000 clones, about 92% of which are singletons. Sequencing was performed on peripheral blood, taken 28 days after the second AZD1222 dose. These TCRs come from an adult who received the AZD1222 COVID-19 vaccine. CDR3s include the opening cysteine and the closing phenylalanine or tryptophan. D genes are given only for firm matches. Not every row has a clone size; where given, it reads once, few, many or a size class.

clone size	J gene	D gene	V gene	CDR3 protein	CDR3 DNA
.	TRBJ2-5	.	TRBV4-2	CASAPVLAGTPKQETQYF	TGTGCCAGCGCCCCCGTACTCGCCGGGACACCCAAACAAGAGACCCAGTACTTC
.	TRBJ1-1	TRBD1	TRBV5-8	CASRFTGGPKNTEAFF	TGTGCCAGCAGGTTCACAGGGGGCCCAAAGAACACTGAAGCTTTCTTT
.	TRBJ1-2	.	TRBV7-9	CASSFPPGDGYTF	TGTGCCAGCAGCTTCCCTCCAGGGGACGGCTACACCTTC
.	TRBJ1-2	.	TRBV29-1	CSVEVPRDGYGYTF	TGCAGCGTTGAAGTACCCCGGGACGGGTATGGCTACACCTTC
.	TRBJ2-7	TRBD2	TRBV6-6	CASSPSPGLAGLHEQYF	TGTGCCAGCAGTCCCTCACCGGGACTAGCGGGACTCCACGAGCAGTACTTC
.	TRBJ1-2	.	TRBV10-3	CAISEGTLYGYTF	TGTGCCATCAGTGAGGGGACCCTCTATGGCTACACCTTC
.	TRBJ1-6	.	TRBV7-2	CASSLGGRAAFSPLHF	TGTGCCAGCAGCTTAGGTGGCAGGGCTGCGTTCTCACCCCTCCACTTT
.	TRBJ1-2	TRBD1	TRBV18	CASSPMGQGVGGYTF	TGTGCCAGCTCACCGATGGGACAGGGGGTCGGTGGCTACACCTTC
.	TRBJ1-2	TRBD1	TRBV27	CASSSYRDRGWHGYTF	TGTGCCAGCAGTTCATACCGGGACAGGGGTTGGCATGGCTACACCTTC
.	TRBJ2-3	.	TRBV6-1	CASSEGPSVGADTQYF	TGTGCCAGCAGTGAAGGGCCGAGCGTGGGGGCTGATACGCAGTATTTT
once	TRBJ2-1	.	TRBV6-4	CASSALDGSEQFF	TGTGCCAGCAGCGCCCTCGACGGGAGCGAGCAGTTCTTC
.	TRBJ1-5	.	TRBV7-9	CASSQYELATNQPQHF	TGTGCCAGCAGCCAGTATGAGCTCGCAACGAATCAGCCCCAGCATTTT
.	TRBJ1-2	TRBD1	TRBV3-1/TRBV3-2	CASSQTDRGGYGYTF	TGTGCCAGCAGCCAAACGGACAGGGGTGGATATGGCTACACCTTC
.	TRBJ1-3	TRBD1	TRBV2	CASVERGLSGNTIYF	TGTGCCAGTGTGGAAAGGGGGCTATCAGGAAACACCATATATTTT
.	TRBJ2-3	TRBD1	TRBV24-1	CATSDSPTGGTDTQYF	TGTGCCACCAGTGATTCCCCGACAGGGGGTACAGATACGCAGTATTTT
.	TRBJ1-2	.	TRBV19	CASSQAGDRGYTF	TGTGCCAGTAGCCAAGCAGGGGATAGGGGCTACACCTTC
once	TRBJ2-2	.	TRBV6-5	CASSYSMGPNTGELFF	TGTGCCAGCAGTTACTCGATGGGCCCGAACACCGGGGAGCTGTTTTTT
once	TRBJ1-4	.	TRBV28	CASWGYFATNEKLFF	TGTGCCAGCTGGGGGTACTTTGCAACTAATGAAAAACTGTTTTTT
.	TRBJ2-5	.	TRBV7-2	CASSLQGGSSGETQYF	TGTGCCAGCAGCTTACAGGGTGGGTCGAGCGGGGAGACCCAGTACTTC
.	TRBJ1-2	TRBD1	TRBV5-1	CASSLAAGGEGYGYTF	TGCGCCAGCAGCTTGGCCGCAGGGGGCGAGGGCTATGGCTACACCTTC
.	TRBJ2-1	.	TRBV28	CASSWSGHNYNEQFF	TGTGCCAGCAGTTGGTCAGGACACAACTACAATGAGCAGTTCTTC
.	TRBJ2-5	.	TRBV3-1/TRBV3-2	CASSQEETQYF	TGTGCCAGCAGCCAAGAAGAGACCCAGTACTTC
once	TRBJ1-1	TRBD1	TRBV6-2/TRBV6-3	CASSNPYGQGQAFF	TGTGCCAGCAGTAATCCTTATGGACAGGGGCAAGCTTTCTTT
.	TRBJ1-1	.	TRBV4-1	CASSPRVTEAFF	TGCGCCAGCAGCCCCAGAGTCACTGAAGCTTTCTTT
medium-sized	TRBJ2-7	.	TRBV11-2	CASSLEQINTYEQYF	TGTGCCAGCAGCTTAGAGCAGATAAACACCTACGAGCAGTACTTC
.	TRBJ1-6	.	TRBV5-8	CASSPWGQGNNSPLHF	TGTGCCAGCAGCCCGTGGGGGCAGGGGAATAATTCACCCCTCCACTTT
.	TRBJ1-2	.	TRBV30	CAWSRNGEGANYGYTF	TGTGCCTGGAGTCGAAACGGGGAGGGTGCGAACTATGGCTACACCTTC
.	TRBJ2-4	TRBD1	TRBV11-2	CASRLNRGKNIQYF	TGTGCCAGCAGGCTGAACAGGGGCAAAAACATTCAGTACTTC
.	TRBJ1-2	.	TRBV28	CASSRHPTGPNYTF	TGTGCCAGCAGTCGTCACCCTACAGGGCCCAACTACACCTTC
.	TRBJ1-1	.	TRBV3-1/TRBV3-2	CASSPGTEAFF	TGTGCCAGCAGCCCCGGAACTGAAGCTTTCTTT
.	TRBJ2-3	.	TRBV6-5	CASRAPGTDTQYF	TGTGCCAGCAGGGCCCCCGGCACAGATACGCAGTATTTT
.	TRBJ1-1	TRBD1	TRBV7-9	CASRQQGDSEAFF	TGTGCCAGTCGACAGCAGGGGGACTCTGAAGCTTTCTTT
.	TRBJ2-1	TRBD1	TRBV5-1	CASSGPGQGGEQFF	TGCGCCAGCAGCGGGCCGGGACAGGGTGGTGAGCAGTTCTTC
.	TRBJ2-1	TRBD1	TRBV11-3	CASRLTGENEQFF	TGTGCCAGCAGACTTACAGGGGAGAATGAGCAGTTCTTC
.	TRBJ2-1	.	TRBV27	CASSWDFQNEQFF	TGTGCCAGCTCCTGGGACTTCCAGAATGAGCAGTTCTTC
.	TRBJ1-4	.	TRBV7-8	CASSPGHGGNEKLFF	TGTGCCAGCAGCCCCGGACACGGCGGAAATGAAAAACTGTTTTTT
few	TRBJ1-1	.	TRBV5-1	CASSSGRSDTEAFF	TGCGCCAGCAGCTCAGGGAGGTCTGACACTGAAGCTTTCTTT
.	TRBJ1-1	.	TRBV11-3	CASSETSGRNTEAFF	TGTGCCAGCAGCGAGACGTCAGGACGGAACACTGAAGCTTTCTTT
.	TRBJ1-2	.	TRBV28	CASSPSYGEGYTF	TGTGCCAGCAGTCCATCCTACGGGGAGGGCTACACCTTC
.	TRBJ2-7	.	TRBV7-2	CASSPSGPFYEQYF	TGTGCCAGCAGCCCCTCGGGACCCTTTTACGAGCAGTACTTC
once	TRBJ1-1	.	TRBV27	CASSLSHYGLGQGKLNTEAFF	TGTGCCAGCAGTTTATCGCATTATGGTCTCGGGCAGGGTAAACTGAACACTGAAGCTTTCTTT
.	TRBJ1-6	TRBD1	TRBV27	CASSYGDRVSNSPLHF	TGTGCCAGCAGTTATGGGGACAGAGTTAGTAATTCACCCCTCCACTTT
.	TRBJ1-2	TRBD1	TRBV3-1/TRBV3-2	CASSPGQGIYGYTF	TGTGCCAGCAGCCCGGGACAGGGGATCTATGGCTACACCTTC
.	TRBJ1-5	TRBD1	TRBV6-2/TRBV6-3	CASTPGTAYSNQPQHF	TGTGCCAGCACCCCTGGGACAGCTTATAGCAATCAGCCCCAGCATTTT
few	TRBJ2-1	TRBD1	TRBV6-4	CASSRDPGQGHNEQFF	TGTGCCAGCAGTCGAGACCCGGGACAGGGCCACAATGAGCAGTTCTTC
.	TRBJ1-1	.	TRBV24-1	CATSGSTTEAFF	TGTGCCACCAGTGGCAGCACTACTGAAGCTTTCTTT
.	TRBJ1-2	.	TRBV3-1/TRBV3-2	CASSHPGGYTF	TGTGCCAGCAGCCACCCTGGTGGCTACACCTTC
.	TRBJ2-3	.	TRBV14	CASSQGFLAIFDTDTQYF	TGTGCCAGCAGCCAAGGTTTCCTAGCGATCTTCGACACAGATACGCAGTATTTT
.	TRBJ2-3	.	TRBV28	CASTGSSTDTQYF	TGTGCCAGCACAGGGTCTAGCACAGATACGCAGTATTTT
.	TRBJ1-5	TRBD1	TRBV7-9	CASSLGDRGRGNSNQPQHF	TGTGCCAGCAGCTTAGGGGACAGGGGCCGAGGGAATAGCAATCAGCCCCAGCATTTT
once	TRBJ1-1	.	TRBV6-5	CASREEQNTEAFF	TGTGCCAGCAGGGAGGAACAGAACACTGAAGCTTTCTTT
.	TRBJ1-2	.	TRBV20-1	CSASLPGGHLNYGYTF	TGCAGTGCTAGTTTACCGGGGGGACACTTAAACTATGGCTACACCTTC
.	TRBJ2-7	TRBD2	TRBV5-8	CASSTPTSGRRVEYF	TGTGCCAGCAGCACCCCGACTAGCGGGAGACGAGTCGAGTACTTC
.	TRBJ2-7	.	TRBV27	CASSSFPSYEQYF	TGTGCCAGCAGTTCTTTCCCCTCCTACGAGCAGTACTTC